This entry lists 25 T cell receptor beta chains sequenced from one sample in a study of a mutant IDH1 vaccine in newly diagnosed glioma. As to time point: baseline, week 1 (first vaccination visit). Treatment reported: pre-vaccination baseline after standard-of-care therapy. Method: immunoSEQ multiplex PCR; TCRdb's copy keeps in-frame clones and lacks some. Of approximately 92,000 clones listed, about 80% are singletons. Here the sequenced sample was PBMCs, taken from a glioma patient treated with radiotherapy, temozolomide or both. The receptor set was obtained from a woman in her fifties or sixties with glioma.

This chain joins TRBV5-6 and TRBJ2-5; 9 positions match TRBD2. The V gene's germline CDR1 is SGHDT and CDR2 YYEEEE. The junction had 4 bases not matched to a gene; V was cut back by 4 bases and J by 0 bases. The length of the CDR3 is 15 residues. The CDR3 DNA follows: TGTGCCAGCAGCAGAGCGGGGGGCCACCAAGAGACCCAGTACTTC. Its protein is CASSRAGGHQETQYF.

The chain uses TRBV6-5 and TRBJ1-2; tentative D call: TRBD1 (5 bases). In germline, CDR1 is MNHEY, CDR2 SVGAGI. Trimming removed 2 bases at V and 1 base at J, with 8 bases between. The CDR3 is 14 amino acids. The CDR3 nucleotides are TGTGCCAGCAGTTACGGGGGGGTTAACTATGGCTACACCTTC. It is translated as CASSYGGVNYGYTF.

The chain uses TRBV6-6 and TRBJ2-5; D possibly uses TRBD1 or TRBD2 (5 bases each). The germline V gene has CDR1 MNHNY and CDR2 SVGAGI (reference sequence). V was trimmed by 0 bases and J by 5 bases, leaving 10 bases between them. The CDR3 sequence is 14 residues long. The DNA of the CDR3 is TGTGCCAGCAGTTACTCCGGGGCATCGGAGACCCAGTACTTC. Translated, it gives CASSYSGASETQYF.

The genes are TRBV5-6 and TRBJ2-1, with D perhaps TRBD2 (6 bases). The CDR3 extends over 15 amino acids. Trimming shortened V by 1 base and J by 0 bases, and 8 bases separated the two germline ends. Per the germline V gene, CDR1 is SGHDT and CDR2 is YYEEEE. CDR3 sequence: CASSLHGGSYNEQFF. In DNA, the CDR3 is TGTGCCAGCAGCTTGCACGGGGGCTCCTACAATGAGCAGTTCTTC.

This clone has only a few counts. The chain's CDR3 is CASTPEVSYTEAFF. Written as DNA, the CDR3 is TGTGCCAGCACCCCCGAGGTAAGCTACACTGAAGCTTTCTTT. V is TRBV7-9 and J is TRBJ1-1; D is uncertain. Trimming stripped 7 bases from V and 3 bases from J, with 15 bases between. Looked up from germline, CDR1 is SEHNR and CDR2 is FQNEAQ (reference sequence). The CDR3 has 14 residues. The variable domain in full, completed from reference TRBV7-9 and TRBJ1-1, reads DTGVSQNPRHKITKRGQNVTFRCDPISEHNRLYWYRQTLGQGPEFLTYFQNEAQLEKSRLLSDRFSAERPKGSFSTLEIQRTEQGDSAMYLCASTPEVSYTEAFFGQGTRLTVV.

This clone has just one count. The chain joins TRBV7-8 to TRBJ1-1; perhaps TRBD1 as D (6 bases). The CDR3 is 15 residues long. Germline V gene sequence: CDR1 SGHVS, CDR2 FQNEAQ. Trimming took 5 bases from V and 1 from J, leaving 14 bases between them. DNA of the CDR3: TGTGCCAGCAGCCCAGCCGGAGGGGGGAACACTGAAGCTTTCTTT. Its translation is CASSPAGGGNTEAFF.

The DNA for the CDR3 is TGTGCCAGCAGTTCCCCTCAGGGACCTGGAAACACCATATATTTT. Its protein product is CASSSPQGPGNTIYF. The genes are TRBV28 and TRBJ1-3, with D perhaps matching TRBD1 (5 bases). The CDR3 is made up of 15 amino acids. Germline lookup yields CDR1 MDHEN and CDR2 SYDVKM. V lost 4 bases to trimming and J lost 2 bases, with 12 bases between them.

The chain carries TRBV5-1 and TRBJ1-6; D is undetermined. The CDR3 totals 16 residues. Germline CDR1 SGHRS, CDR2 YFSETQ. Deletions cut 1 base from V and 0 bases from J, with 8 bases between. The CDR3 sequence is CASSLKGGSYNSPLHF. The CDR3 region has the DNA TGCGCCAGCAGCTTGAAGGGCGGCTCCTATAATTCACCCCTCCACTTT.

A single count supports this clone. The chain joins TRBV5-1 to TRBJ1-1; 7 bases line up with TRBD1. CDR1 and CDR2 from the germline V gene are SGHRS and YFSETQ. The CDR3 has 15 amino acids. V shed 0 bases, J shed 6 bases, and the junction held 8 bases outside the gene matches. In nucleotides, the CDR3 is TGCGCCAGCAGCTTGGATGGGAGGGGGCGAGCTGAAGCTTTCTTT. It translates to CASSLDGRGRAEAFF.

This chain links TRBV5-1 with TRBJ2-1, with 9 nucleotides matching TRBD1. In germline, CDR1 is SGHRS, CDR2 YFSETQ. J was trimmed by 6 bases and V by 0 bases; bases with no gene match: 4. This CDR3 spans 15 amino acids. The CDR3 is CASSLEQGALNEQFF. The CDR3 DNA sequence: TGCGCCAGCAGCTTGGAACAGGGGGCCCTCAATGAGCAGTTCTTC.

The chain links TRBV5-1 to TRBJ2-5; a weak D match, TRBD2 (5 bases). This CDR3 contains 17 residues. The ends were cut back, 0 bases at V and 9 bases at J, with 24 bases in the middle. From germline, CDR1 is SGHRS and CDR2 YFSETQ. The CDR3 loop reads CASSLGDSGRTKRPQYF. The CDR3 DNA sequence: TGCGCCAGCAGCTTGGGGGATTCGGGGAGAACCAAGAGACCCCAGTACTTC.

This chain uses TRBV5-6 with TRBJ2-3; D might be TRBD1 (6 bases). The CDR3 contains 15 residues. Germline V gene data show CDR1 as SGHDT and CDR2 as YYEEEE. V lost 5 bases and J 0 bases, leaving 13 bases between the germline ends. CDR3 DNA sequence: TGTGCCAGCAGTTTAGACAGGACCAGCACAGATACGCAGTATTTT. This encodes CASSLDRTSTDTQYF.

Details on this clone: Other nucleotide sequences from this sample produce the same CDR3. This chain links TRBV5-1 with TRBJ2-1; 10 bases are shared with TRBD1. Trimming took 3 bases from V and 5 from J; bases not matched to a gene: 8. The CDR3 length is 16 residues. The germline gives CDR1 SGHRS, CDR2 YFSETQ. The CDR3 DNA is TGCGCCAGCAGCTCCCTTAGGGACAGGGGCAACAATGAGCAGTTCTTC. It specifies CASSSLRDRGNNEQFF.

The V and J genes are TRBV28 and TRBJ1-1, with D hard to call. This CDR3 spans 13 amino acids. Trimming took 6 bases from V and 1 from J, leaving 9 bases between them. Germline values: CDR1 MDHEN, CDR2 SYDVKM. CDR3 coding DNA: TGTGCCAGCAGAGCAAGAGGGAACACTGAAGCTTTCTTT. Translated: CASRARGNTEAFF.

CDR3 in amino acids: CASSQRLGGENTEAFF. The DNA for the CDR3 is TGTGCCAGCAGCCAGCGCCTCGGGGGCGAGAACACTGAAGCTTTCTTT. V usage is TRBV9 and J usage is TRBJ1-1; TRBD1 is a possible D gene (6 bases). The CDR3 contains 16 residues. Trimming took off 4 bases at V and 1 base at J, with 17 bases between the two ends. Germline lookup yields CDR1 SGDLS and CDR2 YYNGEE.

The V gene is TRBV5-1, the J gene TRBJ1-4; D remains ambiguous. Germline lookup yields CDR1 SGHRS and CDR2 YFSETQ. The CDR3 extends over 12 amino acids. With 8 bases removed from V and 4 bases from J, the gap between germline ends came to 9 bases. Here the CDR3 DNA reads TGCGCCAGGGATTGCTTTAATGAAAAACTGTTTTTT. Protein sequence: CARDCFNEKLFF.

The chain is built from TRBV6-1 and TRBJ1-1, with unresolved D. There are 14 residues in the CDR3. Germline CDR1 is MNHNS and CDR2 is SASEGT. Trimming stripped 4 bases from V and 1 base from J, with 10 bases between. The CDR3 region is CASSVEVGNTEAFF. CDR3 in DNA: TGTGCCAGCAGTGTGGAGGTAGGGAACACTGAAGCTTTCTTT.

This chain joins TRBV28 and TRBJ2-2; D uncertain. This CDR3 region has 12 residues. Trimming cost V 2 bases and J 9 bases, with 7 bases left between them. CDR1 is MDHEN, CDR2 SYDVKM, per germline. This chain's CDR3 is CASSLGNWELFF. The DNA of the CDR3 is TGTGCCAGCAGTTTAGGTAACTGGGAGCTGTTTTTT.

The table lists this clone with a few counts. The gene calls are TRBV30 and TRBJ1-1; perhaps TRBD1 as D (5 bases). V was shortened by 1 base and J by 4 bases, with 13 bases between the two germline ends. In germline, CDR1 is GTSNPN, CDR2 SVGIG (reference sequence). The CDR3 is 14 amino acids. CDR3 in DNA: TGTGCCTGGAGTGGGGGGACGGAGGGCACTGAAGCTTTCTTT. It is translated as CAWSGGTEGTEAFF.

The chain employs TRBV27 and TRBJ1-1, with TRBD1 matching 7 bases. Germline values: CDR1 MNHEY, CDR2 SMNVEV (reference sequence). The ends lost 11 bases at V and 3 bases at J; junction bases unmatched: 9. The length of the CDR3 is 13 residues. The CDR3 loop reads CAVQQGWDTEAFF. CDR3 coding DNA: TGTGCCGTACAACAGGGGTGGGACACTGAAGCTTTCTTT.

This chain links TRBV27 with TRBJ1-6; unclear D gene. CDR1 is MNHEY, CDR2 SMNVEV, per germline (reference sequence). The CDR3 consists of 15 residues. V was trimmed by 6 bases and J by 4 bases, leaving 13 bases between them. The CDR3 loop is CASSSGSGYNSPLHF. For the CDR3, the DNA is TGTGCCAGCAGCTCGGGATCTGGGTATAATTCACCCCTCCACTTT.

The chain carries TRBV7-8 and TRBJ1-6; maybe TRBD1 (5 bases). Trimming stripped 4 bases from V and 1 base from J, with 14 bases between. CDR3 length: 17 amino acids. Germline lookup yields CDR1 SGHVS and CDR2 FQNEAQ. The CDR3 DNA reads as TGTGCCAGCAGCTCCCCCTCCGGGGGTTCCTATAATTCACCCCTCCACTTT. This encodes CASSSPSGGSYNSPLHF. The full variable domain, with the rest looked up from reference TRBV7-8 and TRBJ1-6, is GAGVSQSPRYKVAKRGQDVALRCDPISGHVSLFWYQQALGQGPEFLTYFQNEAQLDKSGLPSDRFFAERPEGSVSTLKIQRTQQEDSAVYLCASSSPSGGSYNSPLHFGNGTRLTVT.

This rearrangement joins TRBV27 to TRBJ2-4; TRBD1 matches at 12 bases. The CDR3 contains 19 residues. The trim removed 6 bases at V and 0 bases at J, leaving 12 bases unmatched. Germline V CDR1 and CDR2: MNHEY, SMNVEV (reference sequence). The CDR3: CASRPLGDRGRKAKNIQYF. The CDR3 nucleotides read TGTGCCAGCAGACCCTTAGGGGACAGGGGGCGCAAAGCCAAAAACATTCAGTACTTC.

The rearrangement joins TRBV19 to TRBJ2-1; 8 nucleotides match TRBD1. The CDR3 is 16 amino acids. CDR1 is LNHDA and CDR2 is SQIVND in the germline V gene (reference sequence). After removal of 7 bases from V and 7 bases from J, the junction contained 15 bases not matched to a gene. The CDR3 protein is CASTQGWAGGGNEQFF. CDR3 DNA: TGTGCCAGTACCCAAGGGTGGGCAGGGGGCGGAAATGAGCAGTTCTTC.

The J gene is TRBJ1-4, the V gene TRBV11-2, with a weak D call TRBD1 (5 bases). CDR1 and CDR2 from the germline V gene are SGHAT and FQNNGV. V lost 4 bases, J lost 11 bases, and 11 bases lay in between. The CDR3 contains 12 residues. The CDR3 loop is CASSSQGRKLFF. The CDR3 nucleotides are TGTGCCAGCAGCTCTCAGGGAAGGAAACTGTTTTTT.